This TCR beta chain was recorded in a study of memory CD4+ T cells and cytomegalovirus serostatus. Overall study results and limits: CD4+ memory repertoires contained 67 of 164 reported CMV TCRbeta sequences. Median bootstrapped AUC for CMV status was roughly 0.95 originally, 0.75 to 0.91 US-trained.

The sort gate was single viable CD3+CD4+CD8-CD45RO+ cells for memory CD4+ T cells. V lost 6 bases and J lost 2; bases outside the gene matches: 6. Germline CDR1 and CDR2: MNHEY and SVGAGI. The CDR3 sequence is 15 residues long. This clone is classed as medium-sized. Its antigen is unknown. Profiling relied on immunoSEQ multiplex PCR, and the TCRdb table lists in-frame clones only, not all of them. The table has approximately 23,000 clones, 70% to 85% seen once. Material for sequencing was memory CD4+ T cells from blood. This receptor was identified in an adult in good health and CMV-seronegative. The chain has TRBV6-5 and TRBJ1-2; 10 nucleotides line up with TRBD1. In DNA, the CDR3 is TGTGCCAGCAGACTTAGACAGGGGGCGAACTATGGCTACACCTTC. Translation: CASRLRQGANYGYTF.